The 16 T cell receptor beta chains presented below share a single source sample, sequenced in a study of shared clonotypes between healthy human individuals. The method was immunoSEQ multiplex PCR; TCRdb's version includes in-frame clones alone and lacks a portion of them. Here the sample spans fewer than 650,000 clones, about 79% being singletons. What was sequenced was PBMCs. These receptors were taken from a woman in her thirties or forties in good health. Some clones in this sample may be carry-over from other donors' samples.

Worth noting for this clone: A much larger clone differs by one base, so this may be a read error. The chain is built from TRBV5-4 and TRBJ2-7; D ambiguous. This CDR3 spans 12 amino acids. The germline gives CDR1 SGHNT, CDR2 YYREEE (reference sequence). Here the CDR3 reads CASSYGVYGQYF. The CDR3 bases are TGTGCCAGCAGCTATGGAGTCTACGGGCAGTACTTC.

This clone appeared once. The chain recombines TRBV28 with TRBJ2-7, with 9 bases that match TRBD1. This CDR3 has 14 amino acids. The V gene's germline CDR1 is MDHEN and CDR2 SYDVKM. After removal of 8 bases from V and 0 bases from J, the junction contained 5 bases not matched to a gene. The CDR3: CASGGTGPSYEQYF. The CDR3 DNA reads as TGTGCCAGCGGAGGGACAGGGCCCTCCTACGAGCAGTACTTC.

The V call is TRBV28, the J call TRBJ2-5; no firm D call. Germline V lookup: CDR1 MDHEN, CDR2 SYDVKM. The CDR3 is made up of 12 amino acids. Trimming stripped 5 bases from V and 5 bases from J, with 9 bases between. CDR3 residues: CASSVVGETQYF. The CDR3 DNA reads TGTGCCAGCAGTGTGGTGGGGGAGACCCAGTACTTC.

The chain links TRBV2 to TRBJ2-6, with D possibly being TRBD1 or TRBD2 (5 bases each). Trimming stripped 6 bases from V and 0 bases from J, with 15 bases between. This CDR3 region has 17 residues. The V gene's germline CDR1 is SNHLY and CDR2 FYNNEI. The chain's CDR3 is CASSARDHPSGANVLTF. The CDR3 nucleotides are TGTGCCAGCAGCGCCCGGGACCATCCCTCTGGGGCCAACGTCCTGACTTTC.

This clone has a single count. This chain uses TRBV2 with TRBJ2-3; D remains unclear. CDR1 is SNHLY, CDR2 FYNNEI, per germline. Between the trimmed V and J ends, which lost 7 bases and 2 bases, there was a span of 10 bases. The CDR3 runs 13 residues. CDR3 bases: TGTGCCAGCAAGGCGGAACTCACAGATACGCAGTATTTT. Residues: CASKAELTDTQYF.

This clone was counted between two and nine times. The V and J genes are TRBV7-4 and TRBJ2-6, with 8 bases matching TRBD1. The germline V gene has CDR1 SGHVT and CDR2 SQSDAQ. This CDR3 has 15 residues. Germline trimming cut 5 bases from V and 2 bases from J; bases unmatched to any gene: 2. The DNA for the CDR3 is TGTGCCAGCAGCCGACAGGGGCCTGGGGCCAACGTCCTGACTTTC. It specifies CASSRQGPGANVLTF.

A word on this clone: Relative to the germline gene, one junction end is altered; a read error may explain this. This chain uses TRBV7-7 with TRBJ2-3, with 7 positions matching TRBD1. This CDR3 contains 14 residues. The germline V gene has CDR1 SSHAT and CDR2 FNYEAQ (reference sequence). CDR3 region: CASSPGTVPDTQYF. CDR3 bases: TGTGCTAGCAGCCCGGGGACAGTCCCAGATACGCAGTATTTT.

The chain couples TRBV5-4 to TRBJ2-7, with D perhaps matching TRBD2 (5 bases). CDR1 is SGHNT, CDR2 YYREEE, per germline (reference sequence). The V end was cut by 2 bases, the J end by 9 bases, with 12 bases between. The CDR3 loop spans 12 amino acids. The CDR3 loop reads CASSFPSGGQYF. CDR3 coding DNA: TGTGCCAGCAGCTTTCCCAGCGGAGGGCAGTACTTC. The entire variable domain, with the rest obtained from reference TRBV5-4 and TRBJ2-7, is as follows: ETGVTQSPTHLIKTRGQQVTLRCSSQSGHNTVSWYQQALGQGPQFIFQYYREEENGRGNFPPRFSGLQFPNYSSELNVNALELDDSALYLCASSFPSGGQYFGPGTRLTVT.

This sequence joins TRBV5-1 and TRBJ2-5, with 9 bases aligning to TRBD1. CDR3 size: 15 residues. The V segment lost 0 bases and the J segment 5 bases; nucleotides outside the gene matches: 5. Germline V gene lookup returns CDR1 SGHRS and CDR2 YFSETQ. The CDR3 reads CASSLETGGEETQYF. The DNA for the CDR3 is TGCGCCAGCAGCTTGGAGACAGGGGGAGAGGAGACCCAGTACTTC.

This clone was seen a few times. V gene TRBV5-1 combines with J gene TRBJ2-3; the D is unclear. The CDR3 totals 13 residues. The germline CDR1 and CDR2 sequences are SGHRS and YFSETQ. The V end lost 0 bases, the J end lost 4 bases, and 6 bases lay between the germline ends. The CDR3 spells CASSLGEPDTQYF. Here the CDR3 DNA reads TGCGCCAGCAGCTTGGGGGAACCAGATACGCAGTATTTT.

Regarding this clone: This sample also contains other DNA sequences that code for the same CDR3. The V call is TRBV29-1, the J call TRBJ1-1; the match to TRBD1 covers 7 bases. The CDR3 covers 16 residues. Trimming at V came to 8 bases and at J to 2 bases, leaving 17 bases not matched to a gene. The germline V gene encodes CDR1 SQVTM and CDR2 ANQGSEA. The CDR3 DNA sequence: TGCAGCACAATAGGGGGCCGGGCTACTCTAAACACTGAAGCTTTCTTT. This encodes CSTIGGRATLNTEAFF.

V is TRBV2 and J is TRBJ2-2; no firm D call. With 4 bases removed from V and 7 bases from J, the gap between germline ends came to 13 bases. The CDR3 contains 14 residues. Germline CDR1 is SNHLY and CDR2 is FYNNEI. The CDR3 coding sequence is TGTGCCAGCAGTGGACATTTACCGGGCGGGGAGCTGTTTTTT. Translating it yields CASSGHLPGGELFF. Combining the CDR3 with reference TRBV2 and TRBJ2-2 gives the whole variable domain EPEVTQTPSHQVTQMGQEVILRCVPISNHLYFYWYRQILGQKVEFLVSFYNNEISEKSEIFDDQFSVERPDGSNFTLKIRSTKLEDSAMYFCASSGHLPGGELFFGEGSRLTVL.

The V call is TRBV4-2, the J call TRBJ2-6; D is perhaps TRBD1 (6 bases). Germline loops: CDR1 LGHNA, CDR2 YNFKEQ. The CDR3 has 16 residues. V gave up 8 bases and J gave up 0 bases, with 14 bases separating them. Here the CDR3 DNA reads TGTGCCAGCTCCCGGACAGCATACTCTGGGGCCAACGTCCTGACTTTC. Protein product: CASSRTAYSGANVLTF.

This sequence joins TRBV9 and TRBJ2-1; maybe TRBD2 (5 bases). This CDR3 has 16 residues. CDR1 and CDR2 from the germline V gene are SGDLS and YYNGEE. Trimming pared 1 base from V and 2 bases from J, leaving 13 bases between. The CDR3 bases are TGTGCCAGCAGCGTAACCCAGCGGAGAACCTACAATGAGCAGTTCTTC. Translated, it gives CASSVTQRRTYNEQFF.

This clone was seen a few times. The V call is TRBV9, the J call TRBJ2-3; D not resolved. This CDR3 is 15 amino acids long. The germline CDR1 and CDR2 sequences are SGDLS and YYNGEE. V lost 3 bases, J lost 2 bases, and 13 bases lay in between. The DNA of the CDR3 is TGTGCCAGCAGCGAGGGTCCCCACTCCACAGATACGCAGTATTTT. Translating it yields CASSEGPHSTDTQYF.

The chain has TRBV5-1 and TRBJ2-7; 7 nucleotides match TRBD1. This CDR3 has 14 amino acids. Germline trimming cut 4 bases from V and 2 bases from J; bases unmatched to any gene: 6. Germline V gene lookup returns CDR1 SGHRS and CDR2 YFSETQ. CDR3: CASSERQGAYEQYF. Here the CDR3 DNA reads TGCGCCAGCAGCGAGCGACAGGGAGCCTACGAGCAGTACTTC.